This paragraph reports one TCR beta chain. Its matching antigen is unknown. Rectal tissue came from one to two pinch biopsies taken at colonoscopy. Per germline, CDR1 SNHLY and CDR2 FYNNEI. Between the trimmed V and J ends, which lost 10 bases and 0 bases, there was a span of 12 bases. This CDR3 contains 14 residues. Method: immunoSEQ multiplex PCR; TCRdb's copy keeps in-frame clones and lacks some. The sample consists of about 36,000 clones, about three quarters of them appearing once. The entry originates in a study of pediatric ulcerative colitis. Study-wide context: Several patients showed pancolitis and two showed left-sided colitis.

Notes on the study in general: Ulcerative colitis patients shared more blood-rectal clones than controls. A couple of rectal CDR3 clonotypes occurred in all ulcerative colitis patients.

The sequenced sample was gut tissue. The source of this sequence is a boy younger than 18 with moderate ulcerative colitis. The chain is built from TRBV2 and TRBJ1-4; D possibly corresponds to TRBD1 (5 bases). CDR3 DNA sequence: TGTGCCACTCAAAGAGGGGCAACTAATGAAAAACTGTTTTTT. This codes for CATQRGATNEKLFF.